This note documents a single T cell receptor (beta chain) sequence. Recruits, aged about 18 to 100 years, lived in 20 to 30 US areas. TCRdb's table, derived via immunoSEQ multiplex PCR, lists solely in-frame clones and lacks some. The table has over 200,000 clones, around nine tenths seen once; the top ten hold more than 10%. This entry is derived from a study of blood T cell repertoires in COVID-19. The CDR3 is 14 amino acids. Germline CDR1 LGHDT, CDR2 YNNKEL (reference sequence). Between the trimmed V and J ends, which lost 1 base and 5 bases, there was a span of 12 bases. This clonotype originated in a man aged 30 to 39 who had recovered from COVID-19. This chain joins TRBV3-1 (or the pseudogene TRBV3-2) and TRBJ2-7; the D gene is possibly TRBD1 (5 bases). The sample was PBMCs or T cells enriched from blood (not recorded which). CDR3 loop: CASSQGGIIHEQYF. The CDR3 DNA reads as TGTGCCAGCAGCCAAGGGGGCATCATCCACGAGCAGTACTTC.